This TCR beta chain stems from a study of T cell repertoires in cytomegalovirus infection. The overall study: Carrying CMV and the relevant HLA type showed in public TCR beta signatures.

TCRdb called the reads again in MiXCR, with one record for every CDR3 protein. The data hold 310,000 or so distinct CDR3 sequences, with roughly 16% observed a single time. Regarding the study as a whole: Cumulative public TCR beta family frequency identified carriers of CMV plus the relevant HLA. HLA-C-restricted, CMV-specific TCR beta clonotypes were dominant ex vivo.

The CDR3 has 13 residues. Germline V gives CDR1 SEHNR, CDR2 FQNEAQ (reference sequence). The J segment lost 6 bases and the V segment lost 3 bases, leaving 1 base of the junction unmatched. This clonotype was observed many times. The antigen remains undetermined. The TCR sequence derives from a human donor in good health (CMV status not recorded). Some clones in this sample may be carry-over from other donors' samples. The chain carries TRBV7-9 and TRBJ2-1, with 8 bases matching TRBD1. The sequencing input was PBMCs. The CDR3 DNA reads TGTGCCAGCAGCTTCGACAGGGGCAATGAGCAGTTCTTC. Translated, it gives CASSFDRGNEQFF.